The clone carrying this TCR beta chain was picked up a small number of times. The sample is drawn from a study of blood T cell repertoires in COVID-19. The overall study: COVID-19 samples from acute and convalescent phases originated in the United States, Italy and Spain. Sources were T cells, B-cell-depleted T cells, or PBMCs; the material itself was cDNA or gDNA.

As handled by the study authors: Amplification with reference gene primers provided the estimates of nucleated cell counts. Profiling relied on immunoSEQ multiplex PCR, and the TCRdb table lists in-frame clones only, not all of them. V and J calls and clone size are given by that table; D and trimming were obtained from the DNA. The table lists roughly 250,000 clones, 70% to 90% of them singletons. V trimming: 4 bases; J trimming: 7 bases; junction bases outside the gene matches: 9. The germline V gene has CDR1 SGDLS and CDR2 YYNGEE. CDR3 length equals 15 residues. The TCR originated in a man between 50 and 59 years old with acute or convalescent COVID-19. The rearrangement uses TRBV9 and TRBJ2-3, with 10 nucleotides matching TRBD2. The specimen was peripheral blood. The CDR3, as DNA: TGTGCCAGCAGCCTGCTAGCGGGGGAGACGTATACGCAGTATTTT. Encoded protein: CASSLLAGETYTQYF.